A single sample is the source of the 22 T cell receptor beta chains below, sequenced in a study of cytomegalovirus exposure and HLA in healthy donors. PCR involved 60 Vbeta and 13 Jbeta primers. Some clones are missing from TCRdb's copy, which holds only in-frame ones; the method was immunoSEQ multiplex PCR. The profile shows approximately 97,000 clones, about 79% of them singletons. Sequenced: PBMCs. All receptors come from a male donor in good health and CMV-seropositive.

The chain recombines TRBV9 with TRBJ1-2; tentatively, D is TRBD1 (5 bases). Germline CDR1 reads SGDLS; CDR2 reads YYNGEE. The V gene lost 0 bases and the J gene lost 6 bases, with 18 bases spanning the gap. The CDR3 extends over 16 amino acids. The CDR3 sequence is CASSVVGRANGNGYTF. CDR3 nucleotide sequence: TGTGCCAGCAGCGTAGTAGGCAGGGCTAATGGGAATGGCTACACCTTC.

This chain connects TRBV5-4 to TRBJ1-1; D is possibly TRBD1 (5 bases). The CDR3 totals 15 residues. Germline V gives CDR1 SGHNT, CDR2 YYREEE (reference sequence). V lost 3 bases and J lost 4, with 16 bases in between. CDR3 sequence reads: CASSWGDGGTTEAFF. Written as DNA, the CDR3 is TGTGCCAGCAGCTGGGGGGACGGGGGGACCACTGAAGCTTTCTTT.

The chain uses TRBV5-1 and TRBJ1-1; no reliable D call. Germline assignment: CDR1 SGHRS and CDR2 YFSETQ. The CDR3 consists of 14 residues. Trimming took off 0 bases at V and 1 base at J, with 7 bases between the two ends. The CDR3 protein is CASSLATANTEAFF. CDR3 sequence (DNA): TGCGCCAGCAGCTTGGCCACAGCGAACACTGAAGCTTTCTTT.

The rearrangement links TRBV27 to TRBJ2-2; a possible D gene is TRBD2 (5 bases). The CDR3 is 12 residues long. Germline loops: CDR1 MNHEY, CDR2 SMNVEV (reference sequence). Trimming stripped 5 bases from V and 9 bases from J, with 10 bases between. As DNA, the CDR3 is TGTGCCAGCAGTGCCGGGAACCGGGAGCTGTTTTTT. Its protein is CASSAGNRELFF.

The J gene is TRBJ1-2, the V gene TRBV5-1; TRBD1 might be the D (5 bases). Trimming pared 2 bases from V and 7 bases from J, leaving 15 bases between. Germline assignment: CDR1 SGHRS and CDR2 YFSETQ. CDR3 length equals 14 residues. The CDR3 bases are TGCGCCAGCAGCTTACAGACAGATCTCGTTGGCTACACCTTC. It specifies CASSLQTDLVGYTF.

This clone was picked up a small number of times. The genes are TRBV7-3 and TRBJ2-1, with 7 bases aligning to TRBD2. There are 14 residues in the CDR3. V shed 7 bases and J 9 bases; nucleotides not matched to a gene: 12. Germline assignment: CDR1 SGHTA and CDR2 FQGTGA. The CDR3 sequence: CASIPGSGGGEQFF. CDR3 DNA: TGTGCCAGCATCCCAGGCTCGGGGGGTGGTGAGCAGTTCTTC.

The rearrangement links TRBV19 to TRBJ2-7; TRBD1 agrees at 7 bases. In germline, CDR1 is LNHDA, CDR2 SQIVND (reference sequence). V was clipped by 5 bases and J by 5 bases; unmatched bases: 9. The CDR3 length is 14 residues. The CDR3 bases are TGTGCCAGTAGTGCCCCGGGACAGACTCACGAGCAGTACTTC. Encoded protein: CASSAPGQTHEQYF.

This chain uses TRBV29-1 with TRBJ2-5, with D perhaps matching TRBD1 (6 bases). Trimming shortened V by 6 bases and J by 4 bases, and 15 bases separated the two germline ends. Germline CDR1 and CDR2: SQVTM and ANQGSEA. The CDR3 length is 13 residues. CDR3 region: CSVAGDTRETQYF. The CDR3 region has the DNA TGCAGCGTCGCCGGGGACACCCGAGAGACCCAGTACTTC.

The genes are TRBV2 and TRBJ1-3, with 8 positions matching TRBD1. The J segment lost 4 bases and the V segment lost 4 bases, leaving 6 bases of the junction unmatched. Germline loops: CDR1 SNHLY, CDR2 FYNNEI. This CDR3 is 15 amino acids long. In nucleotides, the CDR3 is TGTGCCAGCAGTGGACAGGGGAGAATCGGAAACACCATATATTTT. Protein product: CASSGQGRIGNTIYF. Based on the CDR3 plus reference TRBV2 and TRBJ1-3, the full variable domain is EPEVTQTPSHQVTQMGQEVILRCVPISNHLYFYWYRQILGQKVEFLVSFYNNEISEKSEIFDDQFSVERPDGSNFTLKIRSTKLEDSAMYFCASSGQGRIGNTIYFGEGSWLTVV.

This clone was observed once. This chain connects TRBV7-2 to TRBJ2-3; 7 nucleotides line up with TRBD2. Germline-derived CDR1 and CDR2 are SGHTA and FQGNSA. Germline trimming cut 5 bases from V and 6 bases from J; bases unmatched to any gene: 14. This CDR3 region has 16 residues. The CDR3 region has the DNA TGTGCCAGCAGCCCCCTAAAAGCGGGGCTCGGGGATACGCAGTATTTT. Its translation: CASSPLKAGLGDTQYF.

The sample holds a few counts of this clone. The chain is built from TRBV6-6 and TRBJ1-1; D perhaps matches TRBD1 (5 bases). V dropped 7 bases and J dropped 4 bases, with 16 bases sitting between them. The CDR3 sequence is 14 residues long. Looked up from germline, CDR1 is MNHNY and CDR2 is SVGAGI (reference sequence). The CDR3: CASTSPKRGTEAFF. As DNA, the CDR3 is TGTGCCAGCACCTCCCCTAAAAGGGGCACTGAAGCTTTCTTT.

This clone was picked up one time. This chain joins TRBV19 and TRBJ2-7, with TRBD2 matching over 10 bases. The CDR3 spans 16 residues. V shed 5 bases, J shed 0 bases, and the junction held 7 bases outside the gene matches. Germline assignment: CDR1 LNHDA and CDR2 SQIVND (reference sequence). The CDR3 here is CASSPTSGESSYEQYF. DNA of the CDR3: TGTGCCAGTAGTCCTACTAGCGGGGAGAGCTCCTACGAGCAGTACTTC.

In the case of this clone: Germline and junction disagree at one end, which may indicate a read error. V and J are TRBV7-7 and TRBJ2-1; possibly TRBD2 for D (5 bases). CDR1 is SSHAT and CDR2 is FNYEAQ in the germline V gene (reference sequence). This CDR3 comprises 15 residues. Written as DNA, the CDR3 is TGTGCTAGCAGCGCACTAGGGAGCTCCTACAATGAGCAGTTCTTC. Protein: CASSALGSSYNEQFF.

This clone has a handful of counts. CDR3 coding DNA: TGCGCCAGCAGCTTCACGCCGACTAGCGGGGACCAAGAGACCCAGTACTTC. Translating gives CASSFTPTSGDQETQYF. V is TRBV5-1 and J is TRBJ2-5, with TRBD2 matching over 11 bases. Germline values: CDR1 SGHRS, CDR2 YFSETQ. Trimming removed 2 bases from V and 0 bases from J; junction bases left unmatched: 6. The CDR3 is made up of 17 amino acids.

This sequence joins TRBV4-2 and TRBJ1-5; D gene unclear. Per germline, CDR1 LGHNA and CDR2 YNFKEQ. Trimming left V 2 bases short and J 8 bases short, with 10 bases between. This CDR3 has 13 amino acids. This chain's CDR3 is CASSQTRIEPQHF. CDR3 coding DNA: TGTGCCAGCAGCCAAACTCGTATCGAGCCCCAGCATTTT.

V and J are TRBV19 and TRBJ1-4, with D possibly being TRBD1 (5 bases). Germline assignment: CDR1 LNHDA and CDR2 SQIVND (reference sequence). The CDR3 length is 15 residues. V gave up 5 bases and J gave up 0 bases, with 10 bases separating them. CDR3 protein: CASSSQGATNEKLFF. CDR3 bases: TGTGCCAGTAGTTCCCAGGGTGCAACTAATGAAAAACTGTTTTTT.

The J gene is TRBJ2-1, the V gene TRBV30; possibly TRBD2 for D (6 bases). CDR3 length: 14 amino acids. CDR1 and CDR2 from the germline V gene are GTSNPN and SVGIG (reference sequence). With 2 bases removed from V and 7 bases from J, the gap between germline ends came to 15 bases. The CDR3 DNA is TGTGCCTGGAGTCGGAGGGGAAGATGGAATGAGCAGTTCTTC. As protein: CAWSRRGRWNEQFF. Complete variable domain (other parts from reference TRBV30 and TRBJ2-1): SQTIHQWPATLVQPVGSPLSLECTVEGTSNPNLYWYRQAAGRGLQLLFYSVGIGQISSEVPQNLSASRPQDRQFILSSKKLLLSDSGFYLCAWSRRGRWNEQFFGPGTRLTVL.

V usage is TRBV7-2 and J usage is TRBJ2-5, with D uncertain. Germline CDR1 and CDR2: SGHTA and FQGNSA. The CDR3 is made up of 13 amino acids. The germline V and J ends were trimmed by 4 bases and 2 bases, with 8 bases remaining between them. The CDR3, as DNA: TGTGCCAGCAGCTCCACCAGACAAGAGACCCAGTACTTC. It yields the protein CASSSTRQETQYF. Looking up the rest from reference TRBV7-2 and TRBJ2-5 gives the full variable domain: GAGVSQSPSNKVTEKGKDVELRCDPISGHTALYWYRQSLGQGLEFLIYFQGNSAPDKSGLPSDRFSAERTGGSVSTLTIQRTQQEDSAVYLCASSSTRQETQYFGPGTRLLVL.

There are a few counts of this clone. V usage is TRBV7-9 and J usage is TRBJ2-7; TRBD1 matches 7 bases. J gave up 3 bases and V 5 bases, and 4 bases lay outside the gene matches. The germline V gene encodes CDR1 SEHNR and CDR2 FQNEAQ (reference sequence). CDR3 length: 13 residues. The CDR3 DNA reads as TGTGCCAGCAGCCCGACAGGGAACTACGAGCAGTACTTC. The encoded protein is CASSPTGNYEQYF.

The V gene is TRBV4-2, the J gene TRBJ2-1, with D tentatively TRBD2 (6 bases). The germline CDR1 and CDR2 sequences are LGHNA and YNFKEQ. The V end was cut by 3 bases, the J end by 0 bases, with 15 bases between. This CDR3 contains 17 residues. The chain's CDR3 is CASSHTLVTSSYNEQFF. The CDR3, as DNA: TGTGCCAGCAGCCACACTTTAGTGACTAGCTCCTACAATGAGCAGTTCTTC.

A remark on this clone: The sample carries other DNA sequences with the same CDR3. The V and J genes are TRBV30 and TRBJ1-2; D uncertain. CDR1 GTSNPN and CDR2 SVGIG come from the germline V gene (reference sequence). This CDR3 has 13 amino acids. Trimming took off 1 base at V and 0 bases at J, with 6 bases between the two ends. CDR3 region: CAWSGQSNYGYTF. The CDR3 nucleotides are TGTGCCTGGAGTGGGCAATCTAACTATGGCTACACCTTC.

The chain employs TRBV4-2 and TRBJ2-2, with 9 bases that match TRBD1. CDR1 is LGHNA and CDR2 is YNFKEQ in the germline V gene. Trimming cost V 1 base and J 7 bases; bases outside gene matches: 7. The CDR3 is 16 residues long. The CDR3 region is CASSQVGQGKDGELFF. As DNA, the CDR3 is TGTGCCAGCAGCCAAGTAGGACAGGGGAAGGACGGGGAGCTGTTTTTT.